The 25 T cell receptor beta chains below come from one sample, sequenced in a study of beta chain features in type 1 diabetes. Which antigens these TCRs recognize remains unknown. Study conclusions and caveats: In all four CD4+ subsets, TCRB CDR3 length was significantly, moderately reduced in type 1 diabetes.

The investigators reverse transcribed all of the isolated RNA, so they sequenced expressed TCRB transcripts. The protocol was immunoSEQ multiplex PCR, while the TCRdb copy is restricted to in-frame clones and leaves out a portion. Of under 300,000 clones in the sample, about a tenth were seen once. The sequenced sample consisted of naive CD4+ T cells from blood. These receptors originate from a man aged 30-40 years with type 1 diabetes.

CDR3 sequence: CSVGPPGGGTDTQYF. The CDR3 coding sequence is TGCAGCGTTGGCCCCCCAGGGGGTGGCACAGATACGCAGTATTTT. V usage is TRBV29-1 and J usage is TRBJ2-3, with 7 nucleotides matching TRBD1. Trimming took 4 bases from V and 1 from J; bases not matched to a gene: 8. Per germline, CDR1 SQVTM and CDR2 ANQGSEA. The length of the CDR3 is 15 residues.

This clone was recorded once. The chain recombines TRBV7-3 with TRBJ1-1, with TRBD1 matching over 7 bases. CDR1 is SGHTA and CDR2 is FQGTGA in the germline V gene. With V trimmed by 4 bases and J by 1 base, 3 bases remained unmatched. The CDR3 is 14 residues long. CDR3 amino acids: CASSSQGSNTEAFF. CDR3 in DNA: TGTGCCAGCAGCTCACAGGGGTCGAACACTGAAGCTTTCTTT.

V is TRBV6-5 and J is TRBJ2-7; 8 bases align to TRBD1. This CDR3 has 14 residues. Per the germline V gene, CDR1 is MNHEY and CDR2 is SVGAGI. V lost 7 bases, J lost 2 bases, and 7 bases stayed unmatched. The CDR3 sequence: CASTPRTGPYEQYF. CDR3 coding DNA: TGTGCCAGCACACCCAGGACAGGGCCCTACGAGCAGTACTTC.

This clone was counted a few times. The chain links TRBV11-2 to TRBJ2-7; the D is unclear. The V end lost 4 bases, the J end lost 0 bases, and 10 bases lay between the germline ends. CDR1 and CDR2 (germline): SGHAT, FQNNGV. The CDR3 has 14 amino acids. The CDR3 spells CASSSLTFSYEQYF. For the CDR3, the DNA is TGTGCCAGCAGCTCCCTGACATTCTCCTACGAGCAGTACTTC.

The rearrangement uses TRBV6-1 and TRBJ2-7; D uncertain. Germline CDR1 reads MNHNS; CDR2 reads SASEGT. The CDR3 has 11 residues. V was shortened by 6 bases and J by 3 bases, with 6 bases between the two germline ends. In DNA form, the CDR3 reads TGTGCCAGCAGGGCAGTCTACGAGCAGTACTTC. This gives the protein CASRAVYEQYF.

This clone was seen more than once but under ten times. V and J are TRBV28 and TRBJ1-4, with a possible D match to TRBD1 (5 bases). Germline CDR1 is MDHEN and CDR2 is SYDVKM. This CDR3 region has 15 residues. Trimming removed 5 bases at V and 6 bases at J, with 16 bases between. The CDR3 is CASSTPQGFYEKLFF. CDR3 nucleotides: TGTGCCAGCAGTACACCCCAGGGTTTTTATGAAAAACTGTTTTTT.

The chain recombines TRBV5-1 with TRBJ2-1, with 11 bases that match TRBD2. This CDR3 spans 15 amino acids. Germline loops: CDR1 SGHRS, CDR2 YFSETQ. After removal of 2 bases from V and 6 bases from J, the junction contained 4 bases not matched to a gene. The CDR3 sequence is CASSFLAGGGNEQFF. CDR3 DNA: TGCGCCAGCAGCTTTCTAGCGGGGGGCGGCAATGAGCAGTTCTTC.

This clone was observed a few times. V and J are TRBV10-3 and TRBJ2-1; no reliable D call. Trimming left V 0 bases short and J 10 bases short, with 13 bases between. The V gene's germline CDR1 is ENHRY and CDR2 SYGVKD. The CDR3 length is 14 residues. DNA of the CDR3: TGTGCCATCAGTGAGTCGAGTCTCGCGTCCGAGCAGTTCTTC. Amino acids: CAISESSLASEQFF.

This clone was picked up a small number of times. The rearrangement joins TRBV9 to TRBJ1-3; D gene uncertain. Germline V lookup: CDR1 SGDLS, CDR2 YYNGEE. V shed 4 bases and J shed 5 bases, with 7 bases lying between them. The CDR3 runs 12 residues. CDR3 nucleotides: TGTGCCAGCAGCTCAGAAAGAAACACCATATATTTT. It is translated as CASSSERNTIYF.

The rearrangement joins TRBV5-4 to TRBJ2-7, with TRBD1 identical over 9 bases. V dropped 1 base and J dropped 6; count of bases not matched to a gene: 8. CDR3 length: 15 amino acids. The germline gives CDR1 SGHNT, CDR2 YYREEE (reference sequence). The CDR3 loop is CASSLNPGTGPEQYF. CDR3 nucleotides: TGTGCCAGCAGCTTGAACCCCGGGACAGGGCCCGAGCAGTACTTC.

This rearrangement joins TRBV6-6 to TRBJ1-1; D might be TRBD1 (6 bases). The CDR3 covers 15 residues. Germline V gene data show CDR1 as MNHNY and CDR2 as SVGAGI (reference sequence). The V end was cut by 2 bases, the J end by 0 bases, with 10 bases between. The DNA for the CDR3 is TGTGCCAGCAGTTACGCCGACAGGCTGAACACTGAAGCTTTCTTT. Translation: CASSYADRLNTEAFF.

The V call is TRBV6-1, the J call TRBJ1-2, with 11 positions matching TRBD1. V trimming: 8 bases; J trimming: 3 bases; junction bases outside the gene matches: 2. The CDR3 spans 13 residues. The germline V gene has CDR1 MNHNS and CDR2 SASEGT. The CDR3, as DNA: TGTGCCAGCCCGGGACAGGGGGACTATGGCTACACCTTC. As protein: CASPGQGDYGYTF.

The chain uses TRBV15 and TRBJ1-2; 7 bases map to TRBD1. V dropped 2 bases and J dropped 8; count of bases not matched to a gene: 14. The V gene's germline CDR1 is LNHNV and CDR2 YYDKDF (reference sequence). There are 16 residues in the CDR3. CDR3 protein: CATSRSGTAAGGGYTF. In DNA form, the CDR3 reads TGTGCCACCAGCAGATCAGGGACAGCCGCAGGGGGAGGCTACACCTTC.

This clone was seen a handful of times. The rearrangement uses TRBV9 and TRBJ2-3; maybe TRBD2 (6 bases). Germline V gene lookup returns CDR1 SGDLS and CDR2 YYNGEE. Trimming removed 1 base at V and 1 base at J, with 10 bases between. The CDR3 is made up of 15 amino acids. CDR3 nucleotides: TGTGCCAGCAGCGTATTGGCTAGCGGCACAGATACGCAGTATTTT. Translated, it gives CASSVLASGTDTQYF.

The chain combines TRBV2 with TRBJ1-2, with 7 bases that match TRBD1. The V segment lost 6 bases and the J segment 2 bases; nucleotides outside the gene matches: 3. Looked up from germline, CDR1 is SNHLY and CDR2 is FYNNEI. The CDR3 runs to 13 residues. In nucleotides, the CDR3 is TGTGCCAGCAGAGTGGGACAGAACTATGGCTACACCTTC. Residues: CASRVGQNYGYTF. The full variable domain, completed using reference TRBV2 and TRBJ1-2, is EPEVTQTPSHQVTQMGQEVILRCVPISNHLYFYWYRQILGQKVEFLVSFYNNEISEKSEIFDDQFSVERPDGSNFTLKIRSTKLEDSAMYFCASRVGQNYGYTFGSGTRLTVV.

The chain employs TRBV14 and TRBJ1-2, with TRBD1 identical over 8 bases. Germline CDR1 SGHDN, CDR2 FVKESK. With V trimmed by 6 bases and J by 0 bases, 3 bases remained unmatched. There are 14 residues in the CDR3. The CDR3 bases are TGTGCCAGCAGTCAGGGGGCTACTAACTATGGCTACACCTTC. Residues: CASSQGATNYGYTF. The full variable domain, in which reference TRBV14 and TRBJ1-2 provide the parts outside the CDR3, is EAGVTQFPSHSVIEKGQTVTLRCDPISGHDNLYWYRRVMGKEIKFLLHFVKESKQDESGMPNNRFLAERTGGTYSTLKVQPAELEDSGVYFCASSQGATNYGYTFGSGTRLTVV.

This clone has more than one count but fewer than ten. The chain has TRBV7-9 and TRBJ1-5, with 9 bases identical to TRBD1. The CDR3 is 17 residues long. Germline CDR1 is SEHNR and CDR2 is FQNEAQ (reference sequence). V was clipped by 4 bases and J by 6 bases; unmatched bases: 13. This chain's CDR3 is CASSSSIRQGVVQPQHF. The CDR3 DNA is TGTGCCAGCAGCTCTTCGATCCGACAGGGGGTCGTTCAGCCCCAGCATTTT.

J is TRBJ2-3 and V is TRBV20-1, with unresolved D. The ends were cut back, 2 bases at V and 6 bases at J, with 6 bases in the middle. CDR1 is DFQATT and CDR2 is SNEGSKA in the germline V gene (reference sequence). This CDR3 has 11 amino acids. In nucleotides, the CDR3 is TGCAGTGCTAGATTCGGGGATACGCAGTATTTT. It is translated as CSARFGDTQYF.

This clone was counted many times. The rearrangement joins TRBV15 to TRBJ1-4; 7 nucleotides align to TRBD1. With V trimmed by 1 base and J by 7 bases, 3 bases remained unmatched. The CDR3 is 14 amino acids. Germline lookup yields CDR1 LNHNV and CDR2 YYDKDF (reference sequence). The CDR3 DNA sequence: TGTGCCACCAGCAGAGGACAGGGCGGTGAAAAACTGTTTTTT. The encoded protein is CATSRGQGGEKLFF.

This clone turned up a few times. The CDR3 is CASSQGIRGSQHF. DNA for the CDR3: TGCGCCAGCAGCCAAGGTATCCGGGGTTCTCAGCATTTT. V usage is TRBV4-3 and J usage is TRBJ1-5; D not resolved. CDR1 LGHNA and CDR2 YSLEER come from the germline V gene. V lost 1 base, J lost 13 bases, and 14 bases lay in between. The CDR3 sequence is 13 residues long.

Concerning this clone itself: Other DNA sequences in this specimen translate into the identical CDR3. The chain carries TRBV9 and TRBJ2-1; 8 bases are a match to TRBD2. This CDR3 region has 15 residues. Trimming at V came to 5 bases and at J to 5 bases, leaving 9 bases not matched to a gene. Germline-derived CDR1 and CDR2 are SGDLS and YYNGEE. As DNA, the CDR3 is TGTGCCAGCAGTAGTCAAGCGGGACTAGACAATGAGCAGTTCTTC. Translation gives CASSSQAGLDNEQFF.

This clone occurred a few times. This chain joins TRBV11-2 and TRBJ2-1, with D unresolved. Germline CDR1 is SGHAT and CDR2 is FQNNGV. The V end lost 5 bases, the J end lost 6 bases, and 11 bases lay between the germline ends. The CDR3 consists of 13 residues. For the CDR3, the DNA is TGTGCCAGCAGCCAGGATCAAAGCAATGAGCAGTTCTTC. Encoded protein: CASSQDQSNEQFF.

A remark on this clone: One junction end disagrees with the germline gene, perhaps due to a read error. The chain uses TRBV9 and TRBJ1-6; the D gene is possibly TRBD1 (5 bases). The length of the CDR3 is 14 residues. CDR1 and CDR2 (germline): SGDLS, YYNGEE. CDR3 sequence (DNA): TGTGCCAGCAGCCACGGACAAACTAATTCGCCCCTCCACTTT. Encoded protein: CASSHGQTNSPLHF.

In its sample, this clone was seen a few times. V is TRBV9 and J is TRBJ2-7, with a weak D call TRBD2 (5 bases). The CDR3 has 15 amino acids. From germline, CDR1 is SGDLS and CDR2 YYNGEE. Trimming took 4 bases from V and 0 from J, leaving 14 bases between them. The CDR3 loop is CASSLGLLSSYEQYF. As DNA, the CDR3 is TGTGCCAGCAGCCTTGGACTTCTCAGCTCCTACGAGCAGTACTTC.

The rearrangement uses TRBV5-4 and TRBJ2-3, with D perhaps TRBD1 (6 bases). V lost 2 bases, J lost 1 base, and 11 bases lay in between. CDR3 length: 15 residues. Germline CDR1 is SGHNT and CDR2 is YYREEE (reference sequence). The CDR3 sequence: CASSLNRDRTDTQYF. For the CDR3, the DNA is TGTGCCAGCAGCTTAAACAGGGATCGCACAGATACGCAGTATTTT.